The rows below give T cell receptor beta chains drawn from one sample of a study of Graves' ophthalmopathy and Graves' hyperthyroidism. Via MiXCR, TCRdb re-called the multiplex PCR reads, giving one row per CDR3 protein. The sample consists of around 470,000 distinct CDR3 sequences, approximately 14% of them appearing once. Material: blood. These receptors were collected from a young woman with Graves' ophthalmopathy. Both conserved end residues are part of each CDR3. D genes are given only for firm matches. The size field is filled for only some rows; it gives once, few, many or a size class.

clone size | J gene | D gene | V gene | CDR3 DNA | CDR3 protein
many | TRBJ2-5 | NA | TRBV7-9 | TGTGCCAGCAGCTTATATGGCGAGACCCAGTACTTC | CASSLYGETQYF
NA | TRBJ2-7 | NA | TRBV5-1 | TGCGCCAGCAGCTTGCAGGCAGGAGGGATCACCTACGAGCAGTACTTC | CASSLQAGGITYEQYF
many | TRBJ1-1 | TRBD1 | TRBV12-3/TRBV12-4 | TGTGCCAGCAGCCCAGAACAGGGGGCGACTGAAGCTTTCTTT | CASSPEQGATEAFF
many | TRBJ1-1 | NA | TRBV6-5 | TGTGCCAGCAGTTATTTGACAGGAGGTCGAGCTTTCTTT | CASSYLTGGRAFF
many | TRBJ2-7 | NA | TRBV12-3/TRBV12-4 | TGTGCCAGCAGTATGGGCCAAACCTACGAGCAGTACTTC | CASSMGQTYEQYF
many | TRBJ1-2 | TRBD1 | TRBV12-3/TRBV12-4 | TGTGCCAGCAGCTCCGGGACAGGGTTTGGCTACACCTTC | CASSSGTGFGYTF
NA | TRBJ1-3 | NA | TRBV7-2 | TGTGCCAGCAGCTTGTCCCTCAACAGGAACACCATATATTTT | CASSLSLNRNTIYF
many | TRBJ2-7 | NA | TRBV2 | TGTGCCGCCTCCGAGGGGGGGATAGTATACGAGCAGTACTTC | CAASEGGIVYEQYF
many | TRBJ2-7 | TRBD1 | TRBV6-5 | TGTGCCAGCAGTTACGGGACAGGCGTCTACGAGCAGTACTTC | CASSYGTGVYEQYF
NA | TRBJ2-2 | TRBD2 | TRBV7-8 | TGTGCCAGCAGCGCCTCCCTAGCGGGGGTCCCCACCGGGGAGCTGTTTTTT | CASSASLAGVPTGELFF
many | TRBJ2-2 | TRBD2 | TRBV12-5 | TGTGCTAGTGGTCCACTAGCGGGGGGGCGTACCGGGGAGCTGTTTTTT | CASGPLAGGRTGELFF
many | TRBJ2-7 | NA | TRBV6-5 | TGTGCCAGCAGTTACGGGGACCCGGGTTCCTACGAGCAGTACTTC | CASSYGDPGSYEQYF
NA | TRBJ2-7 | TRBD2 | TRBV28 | TGTGCCAGCAGCGTCACCGGGACTAACTCCTACGAGCAGTACTTC | CASSVTGTNSYEQYF
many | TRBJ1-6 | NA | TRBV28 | TGTGCCAGCAGTTTTGGACACGAGAGATCACCCCTCCACTTT | CASSFGHERSPLHF
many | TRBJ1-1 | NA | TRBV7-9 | TGTGCCAGCAGTTTTGGGGGGGCGAACACTGAAGCTTTCTTT | CASSFGGANTEAFF
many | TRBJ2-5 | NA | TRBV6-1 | TGTGCCAGCCGCTACGCCGAGACCCAGTACTTC | CASRYAETQYF
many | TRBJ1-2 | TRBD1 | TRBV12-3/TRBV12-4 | TGTGCCAGCACCACAGGGGGCGCTGGCTATGGCTACACCTTC | CASTTGGAGYGYTF
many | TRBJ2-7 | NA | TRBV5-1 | TGCGCCAGCAGAGAGGAAGGGTTGGTCGGCTCCTACGAGCAGTACTTC | CASREEGLVGSYEQYF
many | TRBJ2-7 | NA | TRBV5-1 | TGCGCCAGCAGATCGGACATTGGGCCCTACGAGCAGTACTTC | CASRSDIGPYEQYF
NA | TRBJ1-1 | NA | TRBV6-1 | TGTGCCAGCACGTGGGGATTCACTGAAGCTTTCTTT | CASTWGFTEAFF
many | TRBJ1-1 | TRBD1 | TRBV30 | TGTGCCCTAAACAGGGGGTCGGGCACTGAAGCTTTCTTT | CALNRGSGTEAFF
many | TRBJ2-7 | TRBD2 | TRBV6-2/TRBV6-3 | TGTGCCAGCAGTTACTCCGGGACTAGCACCTACGAGCAGTACTTC | CASSYSGTSTYEQYF
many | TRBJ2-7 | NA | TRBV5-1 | TGCGCCAGCTCCGGATGGAGGGACTCCGAGCAGTACTTC | CASSGWRDSEQYF
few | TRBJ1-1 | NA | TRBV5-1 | TGCGCCAGCAGCTCTGGGGTTCAGAACACTGAAGCTTTCTTT | CASSSGVQNTEAFF
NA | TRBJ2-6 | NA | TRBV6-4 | TGTGCCAGCAGTGACCCGGGCCCCTCGGGGGCCAACGTCCTGACTTTC | CASSDPGPSGANVLTF